This record covers a single T cell receptor beta chain. This record comes from a study of blood T cell repertoires in COVID-19. Study as a whole: The United States, Italy and Spain were the sources of the acute and convalescent COVID-19 samples. T cells, B-cell-depleted T cells, or PBMCs provided the cDNA or gDNA that served as material.

The ends lost 6 bases at V and 4 bases at J; junction bases unmatched: 8. This CDR3 is built from 15 residues. Under the authors' procedure: Amplified reference gene primers provided the basis for estimating nucleated cell counts. Assay used: immunoSEQ multiplex PCR; TCRdb lists only in-frame clones, some missing. V and J calls and clone size follow that table, whereas D and trimming were derived from the DNA. Of under 80,000 clones in the sample, roughly three quarters were seen once. The chain employs TRBV6-7 and TRBJ2-7, with TRBD1 matching 11 bases. TRBV6-7 has ORF status, its function being uncertain. The sample consisted of peripheral blood. This TCR came from a human donor in a cohort sampled during active COVID-19. CDR3 region: CASSPGQGASYEQYF. For the CDR3, the DNA is TGTGCCAGCAGCCCCGGACAGGGGGCGTCTTACGAGCAGTACTTC.